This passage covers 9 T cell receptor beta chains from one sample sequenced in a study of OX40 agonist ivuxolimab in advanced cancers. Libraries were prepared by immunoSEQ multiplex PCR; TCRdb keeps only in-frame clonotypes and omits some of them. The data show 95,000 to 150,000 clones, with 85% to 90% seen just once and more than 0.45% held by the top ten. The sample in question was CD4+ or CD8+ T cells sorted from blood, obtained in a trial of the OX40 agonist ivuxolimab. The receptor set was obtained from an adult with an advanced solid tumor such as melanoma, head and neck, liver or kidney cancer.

In DNA, the CDR3 is TGTGCCAGCTCACTCGGGACGGCTGAGTACGAGCAGTACTTC. Protein sequence: CASSLGTAEYEQYF. This chain joins TRBV18 and TRBJ2-7; D is possibly TRBD1 or TRBD2 (5 bases each). Per the germline V gene, CDR1 is KGHSH and CDR2 is LQKENI. The CDR3 runs to 14 residues. The germline V and J ends were trimmed by 4 bases and 4 bases, with 14 bases remaining between them.

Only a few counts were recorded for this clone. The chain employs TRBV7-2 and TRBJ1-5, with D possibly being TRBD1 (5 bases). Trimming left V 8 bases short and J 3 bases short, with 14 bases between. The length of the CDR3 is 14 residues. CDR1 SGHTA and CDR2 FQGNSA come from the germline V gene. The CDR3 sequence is CASGPDSYNQPQHF. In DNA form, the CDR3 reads TGTGCCAGCGGGCCTGACAGTTACAATCAGCCCCAGCATTTT.

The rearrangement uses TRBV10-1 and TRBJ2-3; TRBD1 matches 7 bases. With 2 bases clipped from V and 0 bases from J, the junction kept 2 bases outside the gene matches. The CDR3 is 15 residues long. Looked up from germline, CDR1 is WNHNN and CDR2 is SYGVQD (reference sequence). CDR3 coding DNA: TGCGCCAGCAGTGAGGGGACAGCGAGCACAGATACGCAGTATTTT. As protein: CASSEGTASTDTQYF.

The CDR3 is CASSPLDGRQYEQYF. CDR3 bases: TGTGCCAGCTCACCACTGGACGGACGACAGTACGAGCAGTACTTC. The genes are TRBV18 and TRBJ2-5, with D tentatively TRBD1 (5 bases). Judging by the DNA end, TRBJ2-7 fits better; the J call may be wrong. Germline CDR1 reads KGHSH; CDR2 reads LQKENI. The CDR3 is 15 residues long.

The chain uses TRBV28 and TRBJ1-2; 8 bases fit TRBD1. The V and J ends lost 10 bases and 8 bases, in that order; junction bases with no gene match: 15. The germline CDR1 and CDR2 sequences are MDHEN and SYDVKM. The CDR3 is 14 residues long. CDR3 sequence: CATHLNSGGRGYTF. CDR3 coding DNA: TGTGCCACGCATCTAAACTCAGGGGGCAGAGGCTACACCTTC.

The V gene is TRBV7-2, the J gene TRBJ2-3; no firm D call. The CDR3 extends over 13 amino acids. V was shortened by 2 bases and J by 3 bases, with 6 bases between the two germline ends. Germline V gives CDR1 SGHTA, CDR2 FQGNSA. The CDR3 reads CASSLFSTDTQYF. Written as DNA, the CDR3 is TGTGCCAGCAGCTTATTTTCGACAGATACGCAGTATTTT.

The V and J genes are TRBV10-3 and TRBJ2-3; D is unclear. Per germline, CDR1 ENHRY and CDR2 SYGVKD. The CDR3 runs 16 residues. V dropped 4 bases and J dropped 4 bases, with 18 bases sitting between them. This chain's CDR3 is CAISGVIGKPPDTQYF. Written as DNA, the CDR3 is TGTGCCATCAGTGGAGTAATCGGCAAGCCTCCAGATACGCAGTATTTT.

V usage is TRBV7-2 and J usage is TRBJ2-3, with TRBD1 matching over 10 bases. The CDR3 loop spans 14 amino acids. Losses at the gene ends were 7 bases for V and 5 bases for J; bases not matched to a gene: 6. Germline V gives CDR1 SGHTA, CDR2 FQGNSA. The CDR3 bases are TGTGCCAGCACCGACAGGGGGCGGGTAGATACGCAGTATTTT. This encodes CASTDRGRVDTQYF.

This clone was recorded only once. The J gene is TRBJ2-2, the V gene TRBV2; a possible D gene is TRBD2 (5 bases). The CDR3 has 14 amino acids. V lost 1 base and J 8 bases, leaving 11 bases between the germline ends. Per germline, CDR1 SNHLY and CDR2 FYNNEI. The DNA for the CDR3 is TGTGCCAGCAGTGAAGTGGGAGAGGCTGGGGAGCTGTTTTTT. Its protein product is CASSEVGEAGELFF.